The TCR beta chain described here comes from a study of blood T cell repertoires in COVID-19. Study background: Samples representing acute and convalescent COVID-19 were sourced from the United States, Italy and Spain. T cells, B-cell-depleted T cells, or PBMCs supplied cDNA or gDNA.

Per the authors' pipeline: From reference gene primer amplification, estimates of nucleated cell counts were derived. The protocol was immunoSEQ multiplex PCR, while the TCRdb copy is restricted to in-frame clones and leaves out a portion. V and J calls and clone size are copied from that table; D and trimming were computed from the DNA. The table has fewer than 200,000 clones, 80% to 85% seen once. Seattle cases were enrolled at active infection and followed longitudinally. Germline CDR1 and CDR2: GTSNPN and SVGIG (reference sequence). V lost 2 bases to trimming and J lost 5 bases, with 14 bases between them. The CDR3 totals 14 residues.

Sample: peripheral blood. The clonotype comes from a woman in her seventies with COVID-19, enrolled during active disease. The chain combines TRBV30 with TRBJ2-3, with no clear D. The CDR3 sequence is CAWSSGPELDTQYF. DNA of the CDR3: TGTGCCTGGAGTTCCGGCCCGGAGTTAGATACGCAGTATTTT.